The rows below give T cell receptor beta chains drawn from one sample of a study of blood T cell repertoires in COVID-19. Only in-frame clones appear in the TCRdb table, and some are missing; sequencing was by immunoSEQ multiplex PCR. The table includes approximately 200,000 clones, around 80% detected once. The sequencing input was peripheral blood. Source of these receptors: a woman of 80 years or more with COVID-19, enrolled during active disease. Each CDR3 is given with its conserved first and last residue. D genes are given only for firm matches. Where a row states a size, it is once, few, many or the class of an expanded clone; other rows omit it.

clone_size,j_call,v_call,d_call,cdr3_nt,cdr3_aa
-,TRBJ1-4,TRBV4-3,TRBD1,TGCGCCAGCAGCCAAGAGTGGACAGGGAACGAAAAACTGTTTTTT,CASSQEWTGNEKLFF
-,TRBJ1-1,TRBV5-1,-,TGCGCCAGCAGCTTGCCCGGGGATGGAACTGAAGCTTTCTTT,CASSLPGDGTEAFF
-,TRBJ2-2,TRBV3-1/TRBV3-2,TRBD2,TGTGCCAGCAGCCAAGATCCCCGGCTAGCGGGGCGGAACACCGGGGAGCTGTTTTTT,CASSQDPRLAGRNTGELFF
-,TRBJ2-2,TRBV4-1,-,TGCGCCAGCAGCCAAGATAGAACAGGGCTAAGGACCAACACCGGGGAGCTGTTTTTT,CASSQDRTGLRTNTGELFF
-,TRBJ2-1,TRBV19,-,TGTGCCAGTAGTGGCCGGGGATACAATGAGCAGTTCTTC,CASSGRGYNEQFF
few,TRBJ2-7,TRBV7-9,TRBD1,TGTGCCAGCAGCCTCCCGGGACAGGGACGTCGCGAGCAGTACTTC,CASSLPGQGRREQYF
-,TRBJ2-7,TRBV11-2,TRBD2,TGTGCCAGCAGCCATCTCCGTGGCGGGAGGGCCTACGAGCAGTACTTC,CASSHLRGGRAYEQYF
-,TRBJ1-2,TRBV5-4,-,TGTGCCAGCAGCTTGGACAGGGCCGCTTCCTATGGCTACACCTTC,CASSLDRAASYGYTF
once,TRBJ1-1,TRBV6-6,TRBD1,TGTGCCAGCAGCCGGACAGGGGGCACTGAAGCTTTCTTT,CASSRTGGTEAFF
-,TRBJ2-6,TRBV29-1,-,TGCAGCGTTAGTGGAGAGCCTGGGGCCAACGTCCTGACTTTC,CSVSGEPGANVLTF
-,TRBJ1-2,TRBV5-6,-,TGTGCCAGCAGCTTCGGGGGGATTGGCTACACCTTC,CASSFGGIGYTF
once,TRBJ1-2,TRBV5-4,TRBD1,TGTGCCAGCAGCTCGGTAGACAGGGGGCTTGGCTATGGCTACACCTTC,CASSSVDRGLGYGYTF
-,TRBJ1-4,TRBV12-3/TRBV12-4,-,TGTGCCAGCAGCCCGGATGAAAAACTGTTTTTT,CASSPDEKLFF
-,TRBJ1-6,TRBV6-2/TRBV6-3,-,TGTGCCAGCAGTTACTCGTGGAGCCCTTCCTCACCCCTCCACTTT,CASSYSWSPSSPLHF
-,TRBJ1-2,TRBV30,TRBD1,TGTGCCTCCTGGACAGGGGGATCCTATGGCTACACCTTC,CASWTGGSYGYTF
-,TRBJ1-1,TRBV18,-,TGTGCCAGCTCACCAGACAGGAGTAACACTGAAGCTTTCTTT,CASSPDRSNTEAFF